What follows describes a single T cell receptor (beta chain). One end of the junction varies from germline; a read error may be responsible. The germline gives CDR1 MNHEY, CDR2 SVGEGT. This CDR3 spans 11 amino acids. This specimen belongs to a study of tumor-infiltrating lymphocytes in primary liver carcinoma. Both RNA and DNA were isolated together from roughly 20-30 mg of bulk tissue that had not been sorted. At sampling, these chronic HBV carriers had received no treatment. A constant-region primer served to make TCR beta cDNA from roughly 500 ng total RNA. Three nested multiplex PCR rounds of slightly modified ARM-PCR generated TCR beta libraries. Two initial PCR rounds of around 10 cycles each paired TRBV1-TRBV30 forward primers with a C-beta reverse primer. TCRdb independently ran MiXCR on the multiplex PCR reads; one entry per CDR3 protein. This sample carries tens of thousands of distinct CDR3 sequences, more than 60% of them seen once, and the ten largest clones take approximately 37%.

The chain has TRBV6-2 or TRBV6-3 and TRBJ2-3; no clear D gene. Material for sequencing was tumor-adjacent normal liver tissue. This clonotype originated in a man aged 35 to 55 with primary liver carcinoma and hepatitis B virus infection. The CDR3 DNA follows: TGTGCCAGCAGTCGGCTAGATACGCAGTATTTC. Translation gives CASSRLDTQYF.